This entry lists 3 T cell receptor beta chains sequenced from one sample in a study of T cell responses to AZD1222 COVID-19 vaccine. The assay was immunoSEQ multiplex PCR, and TCRdb's table has in-frame clones only and misses some. Here the sample spans 100,000 to 150,000 clones, approximately 92% being singletons. Here the sequenced sample was peripheral blood, taken 28 days after the second AZD1222 dose. The receptor source for this set is an adult who received the AZD1222 COVID-19 vaccine.

The chain is built from TRBV5-4 and TRBJ1-2; the match to TRBD1 covers 8 bases. J gave up 3 bases and V 4 bases, and 8 bases lay outside the gene matches. The CDR3 covers 15 residues. Germline CDR1 is SGHNT and CDR2 is YYREEE (reference sequence). The CDR3 here is CASSGLGQGDYGYTF. The CDR3 DNA reads as TGTGCCAGCAGCGGACTCGGACAGGGTGACTATGGCTACACCTTC. The whole variable domain, remainder taken from reference TRBV5-4 and TRBJ1-2, is ETGVTQSPTHLIKTRGQQVTLRCSSQSGHNTVSWYQQALGQGPQFIFQYYREEENGRGNFPPRFSGLQFPNYSSELNVNALELDDSALYLCASSGLGQGDYGYTFGSGTRLTVV.

The rearrangement uses TRBV9 and TRBJ2-5, with TRBD2 matching over 9 bases. J gave up 4 bases and V 0 bases, and 7 bases lay outside the gene matches. Germline CDR1 is SGDLS and CDR2 is YYNGEE. This CDR3 is 16 amino acids long. Here the CDR3 reads CASSVGLAGVLETQYF. In DNA form, the CDR3 reads TGTGCCAGCAGCGTAGGTTTAGCGGGAGTTTTAGAGACCCAGTACTTC.

The V call is TRBV15, the J call TRBJ2-7; weak D call: TRBD1 (6 bases). CDR3 length equals 13 residues. From germline, CDR1 is LNHNV and CDR2 YYDKDF (reference sequence). V was clipped by 0 bases and J by 6 bases, with 9 bases between them. This CDR3 reads CATSRDRQVEQYV. The CDR3 DNA reads as TGTGCCACCAGCAGAGATCGACAGGTCGAGCAGTACGTC.